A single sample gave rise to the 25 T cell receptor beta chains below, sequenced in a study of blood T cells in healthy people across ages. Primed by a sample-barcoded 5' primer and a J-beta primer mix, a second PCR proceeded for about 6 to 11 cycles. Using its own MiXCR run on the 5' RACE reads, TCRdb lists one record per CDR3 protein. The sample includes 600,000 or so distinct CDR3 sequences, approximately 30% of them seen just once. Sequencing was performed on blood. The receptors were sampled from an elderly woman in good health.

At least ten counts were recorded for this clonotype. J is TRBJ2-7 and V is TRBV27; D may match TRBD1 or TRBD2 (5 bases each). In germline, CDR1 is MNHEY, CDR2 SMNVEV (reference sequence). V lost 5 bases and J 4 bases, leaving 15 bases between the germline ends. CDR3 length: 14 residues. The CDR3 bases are TGTGCCAGCAGTCCCCGGGGCCCGAAATACGAGCAGTACTTC. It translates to CASSPRGPKYEQYF.

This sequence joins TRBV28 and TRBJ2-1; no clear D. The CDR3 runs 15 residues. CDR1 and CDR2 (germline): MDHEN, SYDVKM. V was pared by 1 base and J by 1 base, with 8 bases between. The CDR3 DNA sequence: TGTGCCAGCAGTTTATTAGACAAATCCTACAATGAGCAGTTCTTC. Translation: CASSLLDKSYNEQFF.

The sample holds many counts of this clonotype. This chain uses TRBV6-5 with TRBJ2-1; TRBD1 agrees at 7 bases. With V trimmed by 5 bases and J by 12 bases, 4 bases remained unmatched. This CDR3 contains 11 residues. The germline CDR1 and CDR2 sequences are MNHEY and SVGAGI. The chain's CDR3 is CASSQQGLQFF. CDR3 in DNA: TGTGCCAGCAGTCAACAGGGGTTGCAGTTCTTC.

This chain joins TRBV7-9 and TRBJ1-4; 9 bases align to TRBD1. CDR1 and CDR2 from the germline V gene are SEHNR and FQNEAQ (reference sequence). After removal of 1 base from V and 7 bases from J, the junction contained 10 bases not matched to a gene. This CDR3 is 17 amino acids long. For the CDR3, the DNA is TGTGCCAGCAGCTTAGATGCCGCGGGACAGGGAGGTGAAAAACTGTTTTTT. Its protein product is CASSLDAAGQGGEKLFF.

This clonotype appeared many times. CDR3 nucleotide sequence: TGCGCCAGCAGCTTGGCCTTAGGAGGACAGGGGGCCAACGTCCTGACTTTC. This codes for CASSLALGGQGANVLTF. The J gene is TRBJ2-6, the V gene TRBV5-1; a weak D match, TRBD1 (6 bases). Trimming pared 0 bases from V and 4 bases from J, leaving 14 bases between. The CDR3 has 17 residues. Per germline, CDR1 SGHRS and CDR2 YFSETQ.

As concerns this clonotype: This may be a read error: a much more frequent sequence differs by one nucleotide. The CDR3 sequence: CASSLDLDEQYF. CDR3 sequence (DNA): TGCGCCAGCAGCTTGGACCTGGATGAGCAGTACTTC. The chain recombines TRBV5-1 with TRBJ2-5; D is uncertain. Germline-derived CDR1 and CDR2 are SGHRS and YFSETQ. The CDR3 totals 12 residues. V was pared by 0 bases and J by 11 bases, with 11 bases between.

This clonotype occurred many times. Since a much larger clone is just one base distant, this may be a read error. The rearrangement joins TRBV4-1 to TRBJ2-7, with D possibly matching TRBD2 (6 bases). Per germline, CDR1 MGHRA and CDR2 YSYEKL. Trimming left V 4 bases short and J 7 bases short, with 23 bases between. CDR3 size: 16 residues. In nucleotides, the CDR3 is TGCGCCAGCAGCCCAAGATCCGGGGGTGTATACAATGAGCAGTACTTC. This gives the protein CASSPRSGGVYNEQYF.

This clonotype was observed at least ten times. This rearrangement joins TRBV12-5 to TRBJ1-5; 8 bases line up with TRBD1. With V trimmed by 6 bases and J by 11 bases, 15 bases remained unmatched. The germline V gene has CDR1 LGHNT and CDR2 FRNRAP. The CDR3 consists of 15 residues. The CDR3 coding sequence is TGTGCTAGTGGCCCCGGACAGGGAAGGGATTCGGCCCAGCATTTT. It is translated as CASGPGQGRDSAQHF.

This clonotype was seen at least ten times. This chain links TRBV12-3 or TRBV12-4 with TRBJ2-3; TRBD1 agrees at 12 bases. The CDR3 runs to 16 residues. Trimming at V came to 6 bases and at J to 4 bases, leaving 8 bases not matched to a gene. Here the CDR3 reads CASRRPGTGGADTQYF. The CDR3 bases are TGTGCCAGCAGGCGGCCCGGGACAGGGGGCGCAGATACGCAGTATTTT.

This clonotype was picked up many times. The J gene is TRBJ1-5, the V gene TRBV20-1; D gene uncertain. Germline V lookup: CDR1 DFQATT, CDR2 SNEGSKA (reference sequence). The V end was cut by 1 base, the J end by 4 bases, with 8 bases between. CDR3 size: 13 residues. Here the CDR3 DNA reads TGCAGTGCTAGAGGGACGGAGAATCAGCCCCAGCATTTT. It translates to CSARGTENQPQHF.

CDR3 protein: CASSQDGSGGLRTQYF. The DNA for the CDR3 is TGTGCCAGCAGCCAAGATGGTAGCGGGGGCCTGCGGACGCAGTATTTT. V usage is TRBV3-1 and J usage is TRBJ2-3; TRBD2 aligns across 9 bases. The CDR3 covers 16 residues. Germline CDR1 and CDR2: LGHDT and YNNKEL (reference sequence). Unmatched junction bases numbered 10, after V lost 0 bases and J lost 9 bases.

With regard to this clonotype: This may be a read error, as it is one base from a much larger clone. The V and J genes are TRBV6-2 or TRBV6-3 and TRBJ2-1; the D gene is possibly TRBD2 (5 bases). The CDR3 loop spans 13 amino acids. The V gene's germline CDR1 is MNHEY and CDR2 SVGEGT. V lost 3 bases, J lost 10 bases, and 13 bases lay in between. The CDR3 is CASSYGGNYEQFF. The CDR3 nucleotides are TGTGCCAGCAGTTATGGAGGAAACTACGAGCAGTTCTTC.

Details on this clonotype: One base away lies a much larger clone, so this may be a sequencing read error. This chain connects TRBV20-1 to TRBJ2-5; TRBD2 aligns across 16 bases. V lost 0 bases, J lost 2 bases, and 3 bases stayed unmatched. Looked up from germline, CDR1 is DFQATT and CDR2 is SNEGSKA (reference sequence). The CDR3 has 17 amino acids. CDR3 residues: CSAREGLAGGHQETQYF. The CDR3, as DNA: TGCAGTGCTAGAGAGGGACTAGCGGGGGGGCATCAAGAGACCCAGTACTTC.

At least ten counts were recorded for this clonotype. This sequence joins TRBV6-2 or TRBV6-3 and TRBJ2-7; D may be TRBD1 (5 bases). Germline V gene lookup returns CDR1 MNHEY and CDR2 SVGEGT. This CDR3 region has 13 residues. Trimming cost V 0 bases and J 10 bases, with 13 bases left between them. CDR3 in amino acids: CASSYSTPQVQYF. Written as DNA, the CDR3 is TGTGCCAGCAGTTACTCCACGCCACAGGTACAGTACTTC.

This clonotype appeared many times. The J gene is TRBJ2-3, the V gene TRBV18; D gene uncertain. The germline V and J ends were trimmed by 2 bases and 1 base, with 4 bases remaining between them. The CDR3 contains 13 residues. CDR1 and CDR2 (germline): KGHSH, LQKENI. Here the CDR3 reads CASSPERTDTQYF. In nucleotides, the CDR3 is TGTGCCAGCTCACCAGAACGCACAGATACGCAGTATTTT.

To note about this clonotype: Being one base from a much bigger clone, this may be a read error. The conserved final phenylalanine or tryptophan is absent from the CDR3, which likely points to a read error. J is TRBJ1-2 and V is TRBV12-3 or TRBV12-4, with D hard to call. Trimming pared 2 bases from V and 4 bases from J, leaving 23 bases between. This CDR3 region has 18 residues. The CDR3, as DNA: TGTGCCAGCAGTTTAACGTTTGCGGGAGGAGATAGGAGCTATGGCTACACCTGC. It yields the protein CASSLTFAGGDRSYGYTC.

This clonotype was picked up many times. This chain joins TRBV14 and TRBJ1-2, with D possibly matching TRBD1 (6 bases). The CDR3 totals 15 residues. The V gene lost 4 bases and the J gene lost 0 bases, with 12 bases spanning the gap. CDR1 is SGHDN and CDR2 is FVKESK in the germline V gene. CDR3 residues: CASSRGQNSNYGYTF. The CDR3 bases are TGTGCCAGCAGCCGCGGACAGAACTCTAACTATGGCTACACCTTC.

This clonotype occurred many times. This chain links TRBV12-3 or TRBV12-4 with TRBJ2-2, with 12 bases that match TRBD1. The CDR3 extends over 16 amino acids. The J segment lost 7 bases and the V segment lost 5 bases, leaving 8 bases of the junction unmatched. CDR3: CASSPGDRGLDGELFF. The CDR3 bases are TGTGCCAGCAGTCCGGGGGACAGGGGGCTCGACGGGGAGCTGTTTTTT.

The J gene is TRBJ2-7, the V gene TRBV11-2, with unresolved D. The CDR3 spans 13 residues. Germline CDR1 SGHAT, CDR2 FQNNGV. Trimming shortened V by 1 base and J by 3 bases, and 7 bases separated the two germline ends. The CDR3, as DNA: TGTGCCAGCAGCTTAGTTGAAAGCTACGAGCAGTACTTC. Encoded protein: CASSLVESYEQYF.

The CDR3 loop reads CASSLVGHLPQRMNTEAFF. CDR3 nucleotide sequence: TGCGCCAGCAGCTTAGTAGGACATTTACCCCAACGCATGAACACTGAAGCTTTCTTT. The rearrangement links TRBV5-1 to TRBJ1-1; possibly TRBD1 for D (5 bases). CDR1 is SGHRS and CDR2 is YFSETQ in the germline V gene. Between the trimmed V and J ends, which lost 2 bases and 0 bases, there was a span of 23 bases. This CDR3 is 19 amino acids long.

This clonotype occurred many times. The CDR3 here is CASSPSSGKGGDTQYF. The CDR3 nucleotides read TGTGCCAGCAGCCCTTCTAGCGGAAAGGGCGGAGATACGCAGTATTTT. V gene TRBV7-9 combines with J gene TRBJ2-3; 7 bases agree with TRBD2. Germline V CDR1 and CDR2: SEHNR, FQNEAQ (reference sequence). The CDR3 is made up of 16 amino acids. V shed 5 bases and J 5 bases; nucleotides not matched to a gene: 13.

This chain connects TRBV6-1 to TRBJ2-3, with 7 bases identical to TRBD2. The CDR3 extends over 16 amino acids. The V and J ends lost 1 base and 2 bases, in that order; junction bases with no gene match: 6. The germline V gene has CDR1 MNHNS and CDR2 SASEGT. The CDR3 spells CASSEVGGGITDTQYF. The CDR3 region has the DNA TGTGCCAGCAGTGAAGTGGGGGGGGGGATCACAGATACGCAGTATTTT.

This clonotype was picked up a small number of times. The CDR3 region is CASSPGRGLNEQFF. The CDR3 DNA reads TGTGCCAGCAGCCCGGGACGGGGACTGAATGAGCAGTTCTTC. This chain links TRBV5-5 with TRBJ2-1; TRBD2 is a possible D gene (6 bases). Trimming removed 4 bases from V and 7 bases from J, with 15 bases in between. The CDR3 contains 14 residues. Germline assignment: CDR1 SGHKS and CDR2 YYEKEE (reference sequence). The complete variable domain, with remaining parts taken from reference TRBV5-5 and TRBJ2-1, reads DAGVTQSPTHLIKTRGQQVTLRCSPISGHKSVSWYQQVLGQGPQFIFQYYEKEERGRGNFPDRFSARQFPNYSSELNVNALLLGDSALYLCASSPGRGLNEQFFGPGTRLTVL.

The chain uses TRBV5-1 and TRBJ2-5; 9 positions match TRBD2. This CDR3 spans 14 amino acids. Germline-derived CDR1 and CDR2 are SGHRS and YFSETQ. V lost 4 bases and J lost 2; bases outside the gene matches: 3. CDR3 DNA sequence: TGCGCCAGCAGCGGAAGCGGGGGGCAAGAGACCCAGTACTTC. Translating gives CASSGSGGQETQYF.

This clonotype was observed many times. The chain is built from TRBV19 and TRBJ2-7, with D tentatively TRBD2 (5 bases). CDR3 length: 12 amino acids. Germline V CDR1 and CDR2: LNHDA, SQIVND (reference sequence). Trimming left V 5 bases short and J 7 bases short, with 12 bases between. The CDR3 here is CASSVFGGEQYF. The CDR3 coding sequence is TGTGCCAGTAGTGTTTTTGGCGGGGAGCAGTACTTC.